This T cell receptor beta chain is drawn from a study of T cell responses to AZD1222 COVID-19 vaccine (dated by TCRdb to the early 2020s). Concerning the study at large: AZD1222 recipients whose second dose came at about 4 weeks and those whose second dose came at about 12 weeks were combined into one group, since spike-specific TCR depth and breadth did not differ between the two schedules. A total of approximately 250 trial participants underwent TCR sequencing, of whom some 200 had received two doses of AZD1222 and approximately 25 had received two doses of the MenACWY control vaccine. Trial participants were enrolled into age subgroups of 18-55, 56-69 and 70-plus years, which contained about 150, 28 and 57 TCR-sequenced participants, respectively.

Broader findings and caveats from the paper: Only a handful of AZD1222 recipients were SARS-CoV-2 seropositive at baseline, limiting conclusions about previously exposed vaccinees. The 56-69-year group was small, and its depth increase did not reach significance, likely because of low power. Participants were mostly white British, with more females than males. The authors suggested clonal diversity may have been underestimated. Reportedly, almost half of the unique spike-specific TCRs recognized epitopes lying outside the regions that are mutated in the B.1.351 and B.1.1.7 variants. CD4 TCRs associated with the vaccine covered the entire spike protein, and the dominant responses were in regions 160-218 and 743-854. Because no samples from the day 14 peak response were available, repertoires could be characterized only after the peak T cell response. After two AZD1222 doses, spike-specific TCR breadth and depth were significantly higher than at day 0 and than in MenACWY recipients.

With respect to this clone: Its antigen has not been determined. Per-base quality was not reported, and no clone a single base away is much larger than it.

The CDR3 numbers 12 residues from cysteine through phenylalanine. Of all the DNA, just the CDR3 is kept, 36 bases in frame from base 1. The junction shows trimming of 9 bases on V and 7 bases on J, plus 10 bases between the germline ends. The CDR3 regions of human TCRbeta chains were analyzed by immunosequencing. In the original analysis: TCRs in the repertoires were matched against a reference library of SARS-CoV-2-specific TCRs that had been generated with the MIRA antigen-specificity platform. Breadth was defined as the fraction of unique TCRs that were SARS-CoV-2-associated, and depth was defined as the fraction of total T cells that were SARS-CoV-2-associated. Using the MIRA data, each spike-specific TCR was mapped to the spike region that the TCR reacts to and placed in a CD4 or CD8 class. Log10-transformed breadth and depth values were compared by one-way ANOVA with Sidak's multiple comparisons tests. The immuneACCESS repertoire file appears here via TCRdb, limited to in-frame rearrangements. These files lack a portion of the clones; in checked studies, under half of the deficit traces to unresolved V genes, and the cause of the others is not known. The D gene and trimming were derived from the DNA, and the V and J assignments and clone size from that table. The sample contains 90,000 to 150,000 clones, about 87% of them found a single time. The top ten hold approximately 5.4% of the sample.

In light of the paper, this sample's time point label describes: baseline before first vaccination. Vaccinee samples were obtained from the UK trials COV001 and COV002, which included a single-blind randomized controlled phase 2/3 trial of AZD1222 (ChAdOx1 nCoV-19) in healthy adults. For TCRbeta chain sequencing, PBMC samples from trial participants were taken at day 0 and at day 28 after the second dose. The material sequenced was peripheral blood, taken on day 0 of AZD1222 vaccination. The receptor chain draws on TRBV23-1 and TRBJ1-6; no confident D gene assignment can be made. TRBV23-1 is an open reading frame, and its role is uncertain. The TCR was taken from an adult in good health. The DNA reads TGCGCCAGACCTTGGAAGAATTCACCCCTCCACTTT. It is translated as CARPWKNSPLHF.